This record looks at one TCR beta chain sequence and its context. What it recognizes is unknown. The record originates from a study of shared clonotypes between healthy human individuals. Findings and limits, study-wide: An effect of sequencing depth on clonotype sharing among donors was expected.

The method was immunoSEQ multiplex PCR; TCRdb's version includes in-frame clones alone and lacks a portion of them. Of some 1 million clones listed, 65% to 75% are singletons. The CDR3 loop spans 16 amino acids. Looked up from germline, CDR1 is SGHDT and CDR2 is YYEEEE. With V trimmed by 4 bases and J by 8 bases, 10 bases remained unmatched. The specimen was memory CD4+ T cells sorted from blood. The subset is: CD45RA-negative fraction. The receptor comes from a man between 18 and 35 years old in good health. V is TRBV5-6 and J is TRBJ2-4, with TRBD2 identical over 12 bases. For the CDR3, the DNA is TGTGCCAGCAGCGCAAGACTAGCGGGAGTTCGGGACATTCAGTACTTC. Protein: CASSARLAGVRDIQYF.